Listed here are 19 T cell receptor beta chains from one sample, sequenced in a study of identical twins. MiXCR was run by TCRdb on the 5' RACE reads, yielding one entry per CDR3 protein. The sample holds about 450,000 distinct CDR3 sequences; 18% are singletons and the top ten take 12%. Sequencing was performed on naive T cells sorted from blood. The origin of the receptors is a man between 50 and 59 years old in good health.

V gene TRBV12-5 combines with J gene TRBJ2-3; D is perhaps TRBD1 (5 bases). Germline-derived CDR1 and CDR2 are LGHNT and FRNRAP. CDR3 length equals 14 residues. V lost 1 base and J 2 bases, leaving 7 bases between the germline ends. The DNA of the CDR3 is TGTGCTAGTGGTTTGGGCAGGGCCACAGATACGCAGTATTTT. This translates into CASGLGRATDTQYF.

The table lists this clonotype with a few counts. The CDR3 DNA reads as TGCAGTGCCTTAGGGGCCGGGACAGGAGGCACAGATACGCAGTATTTT. Translated, it gives CSALGAGTGGTDTQYF. This chain uses TRBV20-1 with TRBJ2-3, with 8 bases lining up with TRBD1. Germline CDR1 is DFQATT and CDR2 is SNEGSKA (reference sequence). Trimming at V came to 6 bases and at J to 1 base, leaving 12 bases not matched to a gene. There are 16 residues in the CDR3.

In this sample, this clonotype turned up a few times. The J gene is TRBJ1-2, the V gene TRBV11-2, with D uncertain. The CDR3 totals 14 residues. The ends were cut back, 5 bases at V and 2 bases at J, with 12 bases in the middle. Per the germline V gene, CDR1 is SGHAT and CDR2 is FQNNGV. The CDR3 DNA sequence: TGTGCCAGCAGCCCCCAACCAGGAAACTATGGCTACACCTTC. Translation gives CASSPQPGNYGYTF.

This clonotype was counted ten times or more. The chain joins TRBV4-3 to TRBJ1-6, with D perhaps matching TRBD1 (6 bases). V was shortened by 2 bases and J by 3 bases, with 11 bases between the two germline ends. The CDR3 has 16 amino acids. Looked up from germline, CDR1 is LGHNA and CDR2 is YSLEER. DNA for the CDR3: TGCGCCAGCAGCCAAAAGGACAGCCTCTATAATTCACCCCTCCACTTT. Protein sequence: CASSQKDSLYNSPLHF.

The CDR3 nucleotides read TGTGCCAGCAGCTTAAGCGAGTCTACTAGCACAGATACGCAGTATTTT. Protein sequence: CASSLSESTSTDTQYF. This chain uses TRBV7-8 with TRBJ2-3; D uncertain. Trimming stripped 2 bases from V and 0 bases from J, with 12 bases between. Germline CDR1 SGHVS, CDR2 FQNEAQ. This CDR3 spans 16 amino acids.

This clonotype showed up many times. The chain joins TRBV20-1 to TRBJ2-5; the match to TRBD1 covers 7 bases. V shed 4 bases and J 5 bases; nucleotides not matched to a gene: 1. In germline, CDR1 is DFQATT, CDR2 SNEGSKA (reference sequence). CDR3 length: 11 residues. The CDR3 DNA sequence: TGCAGTGCTAAACAGGGGGAGACCCAGTACTTC. Protein sequence: CSAKQGETQYF.

About this clonotype itself: A much larger clone differs from this one at a single base, so this may be a read error. This sequence joins TRBV18 and TRBJ2-5, with D uncertain. The CDR3 extends over 12 amino acids. From germline, CDR1 is KGHSH and CDR2 LQKENI. V lost 3 bases and J 9 bases, leaving 11 bases between the germline ends. Here the CDR3 reads CASSPRMEPQYF. DNA of the CDR3: TGTGCCAGCTCACCGCGTATGGAGCCCCAGTACTTC.

This clonotype was found a few times. This chain links TRBV29-1 with TRBJ2-1; D might be TRBD1 or TRBD2, each matching 5 bases. The germline gives CDR1 SQVTM, CDR2 ANQGSEA. The CDR3 has 16 amino acids. Trimming took 4 bases from V and 4 from J, leaving 20 bases between them. CDR3 in amino acids: CSVAVRGVGVYNEQFF. CDR3 DNA: TGCAGCGTTGCGGTACGGGGAGTGGGGGTATACAATGAGCAGTTCTTC.

This clonotype has just a few counts. The chain joins TRBV20-1 to TRBJ2-5; TRBD1 is a possible D gene (5 bases). The CDR3 consists of 12 residues. In germline, CDR1 is DFQATT, CDR2 SNEGSKA (reference sequence). V lost 4 bases and J 2 bases, leaving 8 bases between the germline ends. The CDR3 bases are TGCAGTGCTAAGACAGATCAAGAGACCCAGTACTTC. Protein sequence: CSAKTDQETQYF.

This clonotype was detected only a few times. The CDR3: CSARPTTGITEAFF. CDR3 DNA: TGCAGTGCTAGACCAACGACAGGGATCACTGAAGCTTTCTTT. The chain couples TRBV20-1 to TRBJ1-1; 7 bases fit TRBD1. Unmatched junction bases numbered 7, after V lost 2 bases and J lost 4 bases. This CDR3 region has 14 residues. From germline, CDR1 is DFQATT and CDR2 SNEGSKA (reference sequence).

This clonotype came up many times. The chain employs TRBV5-1 and TRBJ2-5; possible D gene TRBD2, 6 bases. Germline V CDR1 and CDR2: SGHRS, YFSETQ. Trimming took off 6 bases at V and 2 bases at J, with 11 bases between the two ends. The CDR3 has 13 amino acids. Here the CDR3 DNA reads TGCGCCAGCACCTTCGGGGGACAAGAGACCCAGTACTTC. It specifies CASTFGGQETQYF.

This clonotype was seen more than once but under ten times. V usage is TRBV2 and J usage is TRBJ2-7; 11 nucleotides match TRBD2. Germline trimming cut 5 bases from V and 4 bases from J; bases unmatched to any gene: 4. This CDR3 has 14 residues. The germline CDR1 and CDR2 sequences are SNHLY and FYNNEI. CDR3 region: CASSITSGSYEQYF. In DNA, the CDR3 is TGTGCCAGCAGTATAACTAGCGGGAGTTACGAGCAGTACTTC.

The CDR3 protein is CASSSLNENIQYF. CDR3 coding DNA: TGTGCCAGCAGTAGTCTAAACGAAAACATTCAGTACTTC. The J gene is TRBJ2-4, the V gene TRBV6-1, with D unresolved. The germline gives CDR1 MNHNS, CDR2 SASEGT. The CDR3 loop spans 13 amino acids. V was cut by 5 bases and J by 5 bases, with 10 bases left in between.

This clonotype was seen more than once but under ten times. The genes are TRBV7-8 and TRBJ1-2; D gene unclear. Deletions cut 1 base from V and 1 base from J, with 7 bases between. The CDR3 is made up of 14 amino acids. CDR1 and CDR2 (germline): SGHVS, FQNEAQ. The CDR3 region is CASSLDTRNYGYTF. DNA of the CDR3: TGTGCCAGCAGCTTAGATACGCGTAACTATGGCTACACCTTC.

This clonotype occurred a few times. The chain couples TRBV13 to TRBJ2-5; 9 nucleotides align to TRBD2. The germline CDR1 and CDR2 sequences are PRHDT and FYEKMQ (reference sequence). The J segment lost 1 base and the V segment lost 3 bases, leaving 6 bases of the junction unmatched. The CDR3 is 16 residues long. The CDR3 protein is CASSFSLAGSQETQYF. CDR3 in DNA: TGTGCCAGCAGCTTCTCCCTAGCGGGAAGCCAAGAGACCCAGTACTTC.

The chain carries TRBV20-1 and TRBJ2-7, with a weak D call TRBD2 (5 bases). Germline CDR1 DFQATT, CDR2 SNEGSKA (reference sequence). The CDR3 has 16 residues. Trimming left V 1 base short and J 2 bases short, with 18 bases between. The CDR3 DNA sequence: TGCAGTGCTAGAGTTTCGGGGAAAAAGGTTCCCTACGAGCAGTACTTC. Its protein product is CSARVSGKKVPYEQYF.

This clonotype was counted ten times or more. The chain combines TRBV20-1 with TRBJ2-7; tentatively, D is TRBD1 or TRBD2 (6 bases each). Germline-derived CDR1 and CDR2 are DFQATT and SNEGSKA (reference sequence). CDR3 length: 12 amino acids. Between the trimmed V and J ends, which lost 2 bases and 4 bases, there was a span of 9 bases. The CDR3 bases are TGCAGTGCTAGACGAGGGGGGTACGAGCAGTACTTC. Translating gives CSARRGGYEQYF.

The CDR3, as DNA: TGCAGTGCTAACCGGGATTTGATGGCCGAGCAGTACTTC. It translates to CSANRDLMAEQYF. V gene TRBV20-1 combines with J gene TRBJ2-7; maybe TRBD2 (5 bases). The germline V gene has CDR1 DFQATT and CDR2 SNEGSKA (reference sequence). This CDR3 is built from 13 residues. Trimming cost V 4 bases and J 6 bases, with 16 bases left between them.

This chain uses TRBV12-3 or TRBV12-4 with TRBJ2-7; a possible D gene is TRBD1 (8 bases). This CDR3 has 15 residues. V shed 6 bases and J shed 3 bases, with 18 bases lying between them. CDR3 sequence reads: CASRLGQGLYYEQYF. CDR3 nucleotide sequence: TGTGCCAGCAGACTCGGACAGGGACTATACTACGAGCAGTACTTC.